These T cell receptor beta chains were read from a single sample in a study of response to subunit inactivated influenza vaccine. TCRdb processed the RT-PCR reads anew with MiXCR; each CDR3 protein has one entry. This sample has roughly 700,000 distinct CDR3 sequences, with approximately 14% found just once. Sequenced material: PBMCs from blood, taken 11 to 12 days after vaccination. The source is a man aged 50 to 60 who received an inactivated influenza vaccine. Each CDR3 is given with its conserved first and last residue. Fields, in order: D gene, J gene, clone size, V gene, CDR3 DNA, CDR3 protein. D genes are given only for firm matches. The size entry is marked missing in some rows and otherwise reads once, few, many or a size class.

. | TRBJ2-7 | few | TRBV3-1 | TGTGCCAGCAGCCAAGTGAAGGGTGGCTACGAGCAGTACTTC | CASSQVKGGYEQYF
. | TRBJ2-1 | few | TRBV20-1 | TGCAGTGCTGAGGGAGGCGGCTCCTACAATGAGCAGTTCTTC | CSAEGGGSYNEQFF
. | TRBJ2-2 | . | TRBV6-1 | TGTGCCAGCAGCTTCAGGGCGCCCGGGGAGCTGTTTTTT | CASSFRAPGELFF
. | TRBJ1-5 | . | TRBV12-3/TRBV12-4 | TGTGCCAGCAGTTTAACGGGCCAGGGGAGCAATCAGCCCCAGCATTTT | CASSLTGQGSNQPQHF
. | TRBJ2-3 | many | TRBV5-1 | TGCGCCAGCAGCTTGGGGGATACGAGCACAGATACGCAGTATTTT | CASSLGDTSTDTQYF
TRBD1 | TRBJ2-7 | many | TRBV5-1 | TGCGCCAGCAGCTTGGACTTAGGGGGCTGGTACGAGCAGTACTTC | CASSLDLGGWYEQYF
TRBD2 | TRBJ2-1 | many | TRBV7-2 | TGTGCCAGCAGCCCATCTAGCGGCAACTACAATGAGCAGTTCTTC | CASSPSSGNYNEQFF
. | TRBJ2-1 | few | TRBV5-1 | TGCGCCAGCAGCCTAAACGGGGGCTCCTACAATGAGCAGTTCTTC | CASSLNGGSYNEQFF
. | TRBJ2-7 | many | TRBV5-1 | TGCGCCAGCAGCGAGGGGGGCTCCTACGAGCAGTACTTC | CASSEGGSYEQYF
. | TRBJ2-7 | few | TRBV7-6 | TGTGCCAGCAGCCCCATGGCCCACCACGAGCAGTACTTC | CASSPMAHHEQYF
. | TRBJ2-7 | . | TRBV28 | TGTGCCAGCAGTTTCTCCACGCCGGCAGTTTACGAGCAGTACTTC | CASSFSTPAVYEQYF
. | TRBJ1-3 | . | TRBV20-1 | TGCAGTGCTAGAGACAGAGACACTGGAAACACCATATATTTT | CSARDRDTGNTIYF
. | TRBJ2-1 | few | TRBV20-1 | TGCAGTGCTACCCGAAATGAGCAGTTCTTC | CSATRNEQFF
. | TRBJ1-2 | few | TRBV27 | TGTGCCAGCAGTTTTGCGGCAGGGGTTGGCTACACCTTC | CASSFAAGVGYTF
. | TRBJ1-5 | many | TRBV5-1 | TGCGCCAGCTTTTTTGGCCCGCGTTCTATTCAGCCCCAGCATTTT | CASFFGPRSIQPQHF
. | TRBJ1-5 | few | TRBV5-6 | TGTGCCAGCAGCTTTTGGGGGAATGGTCTCAATCAGCCCCAGCATTTT | CASSFWGNGLNQPQHF
TRBD2 | TRBJ2-7 | few | TRBV7-8 | TGTGCCAGCAGCTTAAGACTAGCGGGAGGGCCGCAATACTTC | CASSLRLAGGPQYF
. | TRBJ1-5 | few | TRBV28 | TGTGCCAGCAGTTTATCGTTTGGGGGTGGTCAGCCCCAGCATTTT | CASSLSFGGGQPQHF
. | TRBJ1-4 | . | TRBV6-2/TRBV6-3 | TGTGCCAGCAGTCCCGAGGAAAAACTGTTTTTT | CASSPEEKLFF
. | TRBJ2-1 | . | TRBV5-1 | TGCGCCAGCAGCGGGGGGGACAAGTACAATGAGCAGTTCTTC | CASSGGDKYNEQFF
. | TRBJ1-2 | many | TRBV13 | TGTGCCAGCAGCTTATGGTCGGACTCTCCCGGCTACACCTTC | CASSLWSDSPGYTF
TRBD1 | TRBJ2-1 | few | TRBV27 | TGTGCCAGCACCTTTCTGGGACAGGGAGATGAGCAGTTCTTC | CASTFLGQGDEQFF
TRBD2 | TRBJ2-7 | few | TRBV7-9 | TGTGCCAGCAGCTGGTCGGGGGGAAGCGAGCAGTACTTC | CASSWSGGSEQYF
. | TRBJ2-7 | . | TRBV6-2/TRBV6-3 | TGTGCCAGCGGCGGCGTCCGGCAGGCCTACGAGCAGTACTTC | CASGGVRQAYEQYF
. | TRBJ2-2 | . | TRBV19 | TGTGCCAGTAGTATGGAAGACCTGGTCGAGGGCGGGGAGCTGTTTTTT | CASSMEDLVEGGELFF
. | TRBJ2-7 | few | TRBV6-5 | TGTGCCAGCAGTTACCGGTCTCCCTCTACCGAGCAGTACTTC | CASSYRSPSTEQYF
TRBD1 | TRBJ2-1 | . | TRBV20-1 | TGCAGTGCCCGACAGGGGGCTAGCTCCTACAATGAGCAGTTCTTC | CSARQGASSYNEQFF
TRBD1 | TRBJ2-4 | few | TRBV4-3 | TGCGCCAGCAGCCAAGATCCGACTGGGACAGGGTCAATAGCCAAAAACATTCAGTACTTC | CASSQDPTGTGSIAKNIQYF
TRBD1 | TRBJ2-7 | many | TRBV29-1 | TGCAGCGTTGAAGGGACAGGGGGCATCTACGAGCAGTACTTC | CSVEGTGGIYEQYF
. | TRBJ2-7 | many | TRBV7-8 | TGTGCCAGCAGCTCGAACGGGGCCAACCCCTACGAGCAGTACTTC | CASSSNGANPYEQYF
TRBD2 | TRBJ2-4 | . | TRBV6-5 | TGTGCCAGCAGTTCAGCGGGGGGTATCTGGTACTTC | CASSSAGGIWYF
TRBD1 | TRBJ1-1 | . | TRBV5-1 | TGCGCCAGCAGCTTGGGGACAGGGGTGTACACTGAAGCTTTCTTT | CASSLGTGVYTEAFF
. | TRBJ2-7 | many | TRBV14 | TGTGCCAGCAGCTCGCTTAGGGACGAGCAGTACTTC | CASSSLRDEQYF
. | TRBJ2-2 | . | TRBV7-3 | TGTGCCAGCAGCCAAGCACCCCCGGGCACCGGGGAGCTGTTTTTT | CASSQAPPGTGELFF
TRBD1 | TRBJ2-1 | . | TRBV15 | TGTGCCACCAGCAGTGACAGGGGAAATGAGCAGTTCTTC | CATSSDRGNEQFF
. | TRBJ2-1 | . | TRBV28 | TGTGCCAGCAGTCACCCAAGACAGGGTCTTACGGGAGGGCACTACAATGAGCAGTTCTTC | CASSHPRQGLTGGHYNEQFF